This T cell receptor (beta chain) originates from a study of cytomegalovirus exposure and HLA in healthy donors. 60 Vbeta and 13 Jbeta primers were used in PCR. Only in-frame clones appear in the TCRdb table, and some are missing; sequencing was by immunoSEQ multiplex PCR. Here the sample spans 60,000 to 85,000 clones, more than 55% being singletons. In the case of this clone: What it binds is unknown.

Study conclusions and caveats: Researchers counted approximately 160 TCR beta chains as cytomegalovirus-associated.

Sequenced material: PBMCs. This receptor was identified in a man aged 60 to 75 in good health and CMV-seropositive.

The CDR3, as DNA: TGTGCCAGCAGCTTGGGGGGAGGGACTGTTCAAGAGACCCAGTACTTC. This sequence encodes CASSLGGGTVQETQYF. V usage is TRBV5-6 and J usage is TRBJ2-5, with 7 nucleotides matching TRBD2. The CDR3 covers 16 residues. Trimming took 0 bases from V and 2 from J; bases not matched to a gene: 7. The germline V gene encodes CDR1 SGHDT and CDR2 YYEEEE.